These 15 T cell receptor beta chains originate from one sample sequenced in a study of blood T cell repertoires in COVID-19. Only in-frame clones appear in the TCRdb table, and some are missing; sequencing was by immunoSEQ multiplex PCR. Here the sample spans roughly 250,000 clones, 80% to 85% being singletons. What was sequenced was peripheral blood. The receptors here all came from a man between 50 and 59 years old with active or convalescent COVID-19.

V usage is TRBV2 and J usage is TRBJ2-7; D is unclear. CDR1 and CDR2 from the germline V gene are SNHLY and FYNNEI. The length of the CDR3 is 13 residues. Trimming left V 7 bases short and J 5 bases short, with 15 bases between. CDR3 DNA: TGTGCCAGCAAGAGTAGTTTTTTGGACGAGCAGTACTTC. Amino acids: CASKSSFLDEQYF.

The V call is TRBV20-1, the J call TRBJ2-1; no clear D. The germline V and J ends were trimmed by 3 bases and 12 bases, with 12 bases remaining between them. This CDR3 contains 11 residues. Germline-derived CDR1 and CDR2 are DFQATT and SNEGSKA (reference sequence). CDR3 sequence: CSASIGSSQFF. CDR3 bases: TGCAGTGCTAGTATCGGGTCATCGCAGTTCTTC.

V usage is TRBV10-3 and J usage is TRBJ2-3; 7 nucleotides agree with TRBD2. Looked up from germline, CDR1 is ENHRY and CDR2 is SYGVKD. J gave up 4 bases and V 5 bases, and 6 bases lay outside the gene matches. CDR3 length equals 14 residues. The DNA for the CDR3 is TGTGCCATCAGTTGGACTAGTAGGTCAGATACGCAGTATTTT. As protein: CAISWTSRSDTQYF.

CDR3 sequence: CASSLDRGVYGYTF. The CDR3 region has the DNA TGTGCCAGCAGCTTAGACAGGGGGGTCTATGGCTACACCTTC. This sequence joins TRBV28 and TRBJ1-2; 9 positions match TRBD1. This CDR3 has 14 amino acids. The germline CDR1 and CDR2 sequences are MDHEN and SYDVKM. J gave up 4 bases and V 6 bases, and 6 bases lay outside the gene matches.

V and J are TRBV7-8 and TRBJ2-4, with 8 bases identical to TRBD2. With V trimmed by 5 bases and J by 9 bases, 3 bases remained unmatched. This CDR3 is built from 12 residues. Germline V gene sequence: CDR1 SGHVS, CDR2 FQNEAQ. The CDR3 bases are TGTGCCAGCAGCCAGGGGACTAGCATTCAGTACTTC. It yields the protein CASSQGTSIQYF.

V usage is TRBV3-1 (or the pseudogene TRBV3-2) and J usage is TRBJ1-2, with 7 positions matching TRBD1. Germline CDR1 LGHDT, CDR2 YNNKEL (reference sequence). The CDR3 covers 13 residues. The J segment lost 5 bases and the V segment lost 4 bases, leaving 4 bases of the junction unmatched. DNA of the CDR3: TGTGCCAGCAGCCCTACAGGGGAATATGGCTACACCTTC. Amino acid sequence: CASSPTGEYGYTF.

The chain is built from TRBV4-2 and TRBJ1-1; 12 bases are shared with TRBD1. The CDR3 length is 18 residues. The V and J ends lost 0 bases and 3 bases, in that order; junction bases with no gene match: 8. Germline assignment: CDR1 LGHNA and CDR2 YNFKEQ. The CDR3 reads CASSQDKGQGAGDTEAFF. CDR3 DNA: TGTGCCAGCAGCCAAGATAAGGGACAGGGGGCCGGGGACACTGAAGCTTTCTTT.

CDR3 nucleotide sequence: TGTGCCAGCAGCCTAAGCGAGTCCTACTATGGCTACACCTTC. This translates into CASSLSESYYGYTF. The rearrangement links TRBV3-1 (or the pseudogene TRBV3-2) to TRBJ1-2; D not resolved. The V and J ends lost 4 bases and 3 bases respectively, with 12 bases between them. The CDR3 runs to 14 residues. Germline values: CDR1 LGHDT, CDR2 YNNKEL (reference sequence).

This sequence joins TRBV3-1 (or the pseudogene TRBV3-2) and TRBJ2-7; D perhaps matches TRBD1 (6 bases). V shed 4 bases and J shed 4 bases, with 14 bases lying between them. This CDR3 contains 14 residues. In germline, CDR1 is LGHDT, CDR2 YNNKEL (reference sequence). This CDR3 is CASSRGTSKYEQYF. For the CDR3, the DNA is TGTGCCAGCAGCCGAGGGACATCGAAATACGAGCAGTACTTC.

The chain has TRBV7-2 and TRBJ1-6; D remains unclear. The V end lost 2 bases, the J end lost 6 bases, and 8 bases lay between the germline ends. Per germline, CDR1 SGHTA and CDR2 FQGNSA. The CDR3 runs 14 residues. The CDR3 reads CASSLSPINSPLHF. CDR3 in DNA: TGTGCCAGCAGCTTAAGTCCTATTAATTCACCCCTCCACTTT.

This clone was picked up a small number of times. J is TRBJ1-2 and V is TRBV5-1, with unresolved D. The CDR3 sequence is 14 residues long. Looked up from germline, CDR1 is SGHRS and CDR2 is YFSETQ. Trimming took off 3 bases at V and 4 bases at J, with 13 bases between the two ends. DNA of the CDR3: TGCGCCAGCAGCTCCCACCCCGGTGGCTATGGCTACACCTTC. Its protein is CASSSHPGGYGYTF.

The chain uses TRBV4-1 and TRBJ2-3; D might be TRBD2 (5 bases). This CDR3 spans 14 amino acids. The germline V and J ends were trimmed by 0 bases and 5 bases, with 9 bases remaining between them. Germline CDR1 is MGHRA and CDR2 is YSYEKL. Here the CDR3 reads CASSQDEGGDTQYF. The CDR3 coding sequence is TGCGCCAGCAGCCAAGATGAAGGAGGAGATACGCAGTATTTT.

This clone has more than one count but fewer than ten. This chain joins TRBV5-1 and TRBJ2-1; D is perhaps TRBD1 (6 bases). V was clipped by 0 bases and J by 4 bases, with 8 bases between them. The CDR3 extends over 14 amino acids. Germline values: CDR1 SGHRS, CDR2 YFSETQ. The CDR3 loop is CASSLGQEYNEQFF. CDR3 sequence (DNA): TGCGCCAGCAGCTTGGGACAGGAGTACAATGAGCAGTTCTTC.

The chain links TRBV5-8 to TRBJ2-7; TRBD1 matches at 9 bases. Germline CDR1 and CDR2: SGHTS and YDEGEE. This CDR3 has 16 amino acids. V dropped 4 bases and J dropped 5; count of bases not matched to a gene: 13. DNA for the CDR3: TGTGCCAGCAGCCCGGCGGACAGGGGATCTTTCGACGAGCAGTACTTC. It yields the protein CASSPADRGSFDEQYF.

The gene calls are TRBV19 and TRBJ1-6; 8 bases match TRBD1. After removal of 3 bases from V and 7 bases from J, the junction contained 11 bases not matched to a gene. Germline CDR1 and CDR2: LNHDA and SQIVND (reference sequence). The CDR3 contains 17 residues. In DNA, the CDR3 is TGTGCCAGTAGTATCGCCGGAGGACAGGGCAGGAATTCACCCCTCCACTTT. Protein product: CASSIAGGQGRNSPLHF. The variable domain in full, completed from reference TRBV19 and TRBJ1-6, reads DGGITQSPKYLFRKEGQNVTLSCEQNLNHDAMYWYRQDPGQGLRLIYYSQIVNDFQKGDIAEGYSVSREKKESFPLTVTSAQKNPTAFYLCASSIAGGQGRNSPLHFGNGTRLTVT.